This TCR beta chain was documented in a study of CD8+ T cells in alopecia areata. V shed 3 bases and J shed 5 bases, with 16 bases lying between them. This CDR3 has 16 residues. CDR1 and CDR2 from the germline V gene are MGHDK and SYGVNS. Study observations and caveats: With tofacitinib ongoing, many expanded lesional clones persisted in both scalp and blood.

With regard to this clone: Its antigen is unidentified.

Following RNA extraction, reverse transcription yielded cDNA that acted as the sequencing template. Sequencing was performed with immunoSEQ multiplex PCR; in TCRdb, only in-frame clones are kept and a portion is missing. This table holds some 220,000 clones, under 75% found once. Treatment here: oral pan-JAK inhibitor, 5-10 mg twice daily. Researchers took lesional scalp punch biopsies and peripheral blood from people who were alopecia areata patients. The V call is TRBV25-1, the J call TRBJ1-4, with a weak D call TRBD1 (5 bases). Sample: CD4+ T cells sorted from blood, taken at week 4, from a patient treated with tofacitinib. This receptor was obtained from a human donor with alopecia areata. For the CDR3, the DNA is TGTGCCAGCAGTGATTACTCGACAGCGGGAAATGAAAAACTGTTTTTT. As protein: CASSDYSTAGNEKLFF.